This T cell receptor (beta chain) was recovered during a study of blood T cell repertoires in COVID-19. Study-wide context: Collection of acute and convalescent COVID-19 samples took place in the United States, Italy and Spain.

Participants came from under 30 US areas, aged roughly 18 to 95 years. CDR3 size: 15 residues. The germline CDR1 and CDR2 sequences are MNHEY and SVGAGI. V was pared by 5 bases and J by 2 bases, with 10 bases between. The table came from immunoSEQ multiplex PCR; TCRdb's copy has only in-frame clones and leaves some out. The table shows 60,000 to 80,000 clones, with 65% to 85% occurring only once. The TCR was taken from a woman in her forties with acute COVID-19. The chain recombines TRBV6-5 with TRBJ2-6; tentative D call: TRBD1 (5 bases). Sequencing was carried out using PBMCs or T cells enriched from blood (not recorded which). CDR3 amino acids: CASSLNRPGANVLTF. The CDR3 DNA is TGTGCCAGCAGTCTCAACAGGCCTGGGGCCAACGTCCTGACTTTC.